Listed below are T cell receptor beta chains from one sample, sequenced in a study of cytomegalovirus exposure and HLA in healthy donors. Sequencing was performed with immunoSEQ multiplex PCR; in TCRdb, only in-frame clones are kept and a portion is missing. The table has over 250,000 clones, around 85% seen once. What was sequenced was PBMCs. The receptors derive from a woman between 18 and 30 years old in good health and CMV-seronegative. CDR3s include the opening cysteine and the closing phenylalanine or tryptophan. Where a row states a size, it is once, few, many or the class of an expanded clone; other rows omit it.

clone_size: NA; v_call: TRBV7-9; j_call: TRBJ2-7; cdr3_aa: CASSLGPELREVYF
clone_size: NA; v_call: TRBV27; j_call: TRBJ2-3; cdr3_aa: CASSPTSGRYTDTQYF
clone_size: NA; v_call: TRBV6-1; j_call: TRBJ2-5; cdr3_aa: CASAPAAVYQETQYF
clone_size: NA; v_call: TRBV11-2; j_call: TRBJ2-1; cdr3_aa: CASSHYRGTPYNEQFF
clone_size: NA; v_call: TRBV14; j_call: TRBJ2-1; cdr3_aa: CASSQGEYNEQFF
clone_size: NA; v_call: TRBV10-2; j_call: TRBJ2-4; cdr3_aa: CASSESMLSSGGPLAKNIQYF
clone_size: NA; v_call: TRBV2; j_call: TRBJ2-7; cdr3_aa: CASHGDNSYEQYF
clone_size: NA; v_call: TRBV4-1; j_call: TRBJ2-1; cdr3_aa: CASSLLTGTSNEQFF
clone_size: few; v_call: TRBV5-1; j_call: TRBJ2-2; cdr3_aa: CASSPGQGAAGELFF
clone_size: NA; v_call: TRBV27; j_call: TRBJ2-7; cdr3_aa: CASRRLAGGVSSYEQYF
clone_size: NA; v_call: TRBV12-5; j_call: TRBJ2-2; cdr3_aa: CASGLVTTGGPPGELFF
clone_size: NA; v_call: TRBV2; j_call: TRBJ1-5; cdr3_aa: CASSDRGWNQPQHF
clone_size: NA; v_call: TRBV19; j_call: TRBJ2-7; cdr3_aa: CASSFTRVNEQYF
clone_size: NA; v_call: TRBV30; j_call: TRBJ1-2; cdr3_aa: CAWNGGGGGYTF
clone_size: NA; v_call: TRBV11-3; j_call: TRBJ1-1; cdr3_aa: CASSFGGRVTFF
clone_size: NA; v_call: TRBV19; j_call: TRBJ1-6; cdr3_aa: CASSIARDRDSPLHF
clone_size: once; v_call: TRBV27; j_call: TRBJ1-5; cdr3_aa: CASSPQGDQPQHF
clone_size: NA; v_call: TRBV7-2; j_call: TRBJ1-1; cdr3_aa: CASSLLGDTEAFF
clone_size: NA; v_call: TRBV6-1; j_call: TRBJ1-1; cdr3_aa: CATRGGSGTEAFF
clone_size: NA; v_call: TRBV14; j_call: TRBJ1-4; cdr3_aa: CASSREQGTNEKLFF
clone_size: NA; v_call: TRBV5-1; j_call: TRBJ2-3; cdr3_aa: CASSIGLADSDTQYF
clone_size: NA; v_call: TRBV28; j_call: TRBJ1-2; cdr3_aa: CASSFRGRGAYGYTF
clone_size: NA; v_call: TRBV10-2; j_call: TRBJ2-7; cdr3_aa: CASSLAGVLSYEQYF
clone_size: once; v_call: TRBV23-1; j_call: TRBJ1-2; cdr3_aa: CASSQSWTDGYTF
clone_size: NA; v_call: TRBV28; j_call: TRBJ1-1; cdr3_aa: CASGVGGNTEAFF
clone_size: NA; v_call: TRBV30; j_call: TRBJ2-1; cdr3_aa: CAWRIAGGEVNEQFF
clone_size: NA; v_call: TRBV10-3; j_call: TRBJ2-3; cdr3_aa: CAISEPPGQGSADTQYF
clone_size: NA; v_call: TRBV6-6; j_call: TRBJ2-7; cdr3_aa: CASSRGLRYEQYF
clone_size: NA; v_call: TRBV28; j_call: TRBJ2-7; cdr3_aa: CASSYIPYEQYF
clone_size: NA; v_call: TRBV27; j_call: TRBJ2-4; cdr3_aa: CASSSQIGGLAKNIQYF
clone_size: NA; v_call: TRBV7-8; j_call: TRBJ1-5; cdr3_aa: CASRFQPSENQPQHF
clone_size: few; v_call: TRBV7-2; j_call: TRBJ1-6; cdr3_aa: CASSLGQPYNSPLHF
clone_size: NA; v_call: TRBV18; j_call: TRBJ1-4; cdr3_aa: CASSPTPLGALNFNEKLFF
clone_size: NA; v_call: TRBV25-1; j_call: TRBJ2-7; cdr3_aa: CASSLGQGAYEQYF
clone_size: NA; v_call: TRBV30; j_call: TRBJ2-3; cdr3_aa: CAWRIQSTDTQYF
clone_size: NA; v_call: TRBV5-1; j_call: TRBJ2-1; cdr3_aa: CASRIENEQFF
clone_size: NA; v_call: TRBV9; j_call: TRBJ2-2; cdr3_aa: CASSVVIGAGELFF
clone_size: NA; v_call: TRBV7-7; j_call: TRBJ1-3; cdr3_aa: CASSPGTGSDTIYF
clone_size: few; v_call: TRBV11-2; j_call: TRBJ1-1; cdr3_aa: CASSLGGTEGHTEAFF
clone_size: NA; v_call: TRBV11-3; j_call: TRBJ2-7; cdr3_aa: CASSLAGSSYEQYF
clone_size: NA; v_call: TRBV5-1; j_call: TRBJ1-2; cdr3_aa: CASSLASGQEFYGYTF